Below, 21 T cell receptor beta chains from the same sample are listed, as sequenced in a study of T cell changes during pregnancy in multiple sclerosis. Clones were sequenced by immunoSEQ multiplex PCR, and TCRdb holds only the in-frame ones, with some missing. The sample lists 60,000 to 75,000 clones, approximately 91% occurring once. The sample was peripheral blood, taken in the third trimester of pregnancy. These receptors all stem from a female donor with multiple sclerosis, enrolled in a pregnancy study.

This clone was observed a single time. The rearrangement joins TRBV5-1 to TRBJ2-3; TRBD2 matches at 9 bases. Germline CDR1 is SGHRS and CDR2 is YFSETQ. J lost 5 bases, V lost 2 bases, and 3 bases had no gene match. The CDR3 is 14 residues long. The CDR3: CASSFSSGGDTQYF. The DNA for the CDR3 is TGCGCCAGCAGCTTTAGTAGCGGGGGAGATACGCAGTATTTT.

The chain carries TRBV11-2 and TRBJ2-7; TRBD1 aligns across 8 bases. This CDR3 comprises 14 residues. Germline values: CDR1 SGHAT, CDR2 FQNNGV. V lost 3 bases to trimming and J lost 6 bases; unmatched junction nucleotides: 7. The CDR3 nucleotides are TGTGCCAGCAGCTTGCTCGGGACAGGCGGCGAGCAGTACTTC. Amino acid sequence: CASSLLGTGGEQYF.

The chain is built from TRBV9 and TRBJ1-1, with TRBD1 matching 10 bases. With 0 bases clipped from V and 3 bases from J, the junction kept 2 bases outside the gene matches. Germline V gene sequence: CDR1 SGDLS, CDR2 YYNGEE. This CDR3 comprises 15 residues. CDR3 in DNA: TGTGCCAGCAGCGTAGGGGACAGGGGATACACTGAAGCTTTCTTT. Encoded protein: CASSVGDRGYTEAFF.

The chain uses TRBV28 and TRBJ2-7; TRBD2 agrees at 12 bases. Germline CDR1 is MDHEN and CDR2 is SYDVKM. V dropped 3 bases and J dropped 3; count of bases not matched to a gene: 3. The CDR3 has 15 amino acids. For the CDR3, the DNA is TGTGCCAGCAGTTTGACTAGCGGGGGTTACTACGAGCAGTACTTC. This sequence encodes CASSLTSGGYYEQYF.

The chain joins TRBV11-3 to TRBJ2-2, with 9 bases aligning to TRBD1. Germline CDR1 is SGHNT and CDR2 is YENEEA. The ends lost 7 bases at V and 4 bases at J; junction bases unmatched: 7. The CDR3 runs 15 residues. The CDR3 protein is CASTQGDRVTGELFF. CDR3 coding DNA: TGTGCCAGCACCCAAGGGGACAGGGTCACCGGGGAGCTGTTTTTT.

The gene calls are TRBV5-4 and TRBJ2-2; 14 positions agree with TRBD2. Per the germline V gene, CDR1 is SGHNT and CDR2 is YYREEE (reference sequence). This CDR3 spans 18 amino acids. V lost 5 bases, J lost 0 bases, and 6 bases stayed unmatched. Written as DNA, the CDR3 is TGTGCCAGCAGTCCGGGACTAGCGGGGGCAACGAACACCGGGGAGCTGTTTTTT. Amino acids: CASSPGLAGATNTGELFF.

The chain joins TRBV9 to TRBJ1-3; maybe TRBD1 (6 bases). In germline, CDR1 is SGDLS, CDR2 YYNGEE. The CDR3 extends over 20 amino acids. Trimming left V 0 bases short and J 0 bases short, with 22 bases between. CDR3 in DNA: TGTGCCAGCAGCGTAGCTACGGGGGGCGGCAGCCTCTCCTCTGGAAACACCATATATTTT. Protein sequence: CASSVATGGGSLSSGNTIYF. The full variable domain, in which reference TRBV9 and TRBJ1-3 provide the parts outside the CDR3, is DSGVTQTPKHLITATGQRVTLRCSPRSGDLSVYWYQQSLDQGLQFLIQYYNGEERAKGNILERFSAQQFPDLHSELNLSSLELGDSALYFCASSVATGGGSLSSGNTIYFGEGSWLTVV.

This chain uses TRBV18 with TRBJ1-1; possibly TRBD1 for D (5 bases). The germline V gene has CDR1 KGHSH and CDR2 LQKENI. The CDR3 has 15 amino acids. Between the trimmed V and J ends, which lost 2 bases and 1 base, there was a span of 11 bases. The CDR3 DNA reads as TGTGCCAGCTCACCAGAATGGGGGGAGAACACTGAAGCTTTCTTT. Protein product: CASSPEWGENTEAFF. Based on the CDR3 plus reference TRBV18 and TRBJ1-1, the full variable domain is NAGVMQNPRHLVRRRGQEARLRCSPMKGHSHVYWYRQLPEEGLKFMVYLQKENIIDESGMPKERFSAEFPKEGPSILRIQQVVRGDSAAYFCASSPEWGENTEAFFGQGTRLTVV.

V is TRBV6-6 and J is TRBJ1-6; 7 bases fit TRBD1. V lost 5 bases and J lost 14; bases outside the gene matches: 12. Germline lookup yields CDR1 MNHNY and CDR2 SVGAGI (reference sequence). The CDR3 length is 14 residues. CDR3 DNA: TGTGCCAGCAGTCGGGACAGCCCTCAGATTGCCCTCCACTTT. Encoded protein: CASSRDSPQIALHF.

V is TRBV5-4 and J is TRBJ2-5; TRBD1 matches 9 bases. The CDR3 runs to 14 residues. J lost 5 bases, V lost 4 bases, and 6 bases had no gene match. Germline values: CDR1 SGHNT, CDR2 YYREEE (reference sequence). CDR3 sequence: CASSADRGGETQYF. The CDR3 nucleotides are TGTGCCAGCAGCGCGGACAGGGGCGGCGAGACCCAGTACTTC. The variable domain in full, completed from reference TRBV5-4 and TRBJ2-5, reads ETGVTQSPTHLIKTRGQQVTLRCSSQSGHNTVSWYQQALGQGPQFIFQYYREEENGRGNFPPRFSGLQFPNYSSELNVNALELDDSALYLCASSADRGGETQYFGPGTRLLVL.

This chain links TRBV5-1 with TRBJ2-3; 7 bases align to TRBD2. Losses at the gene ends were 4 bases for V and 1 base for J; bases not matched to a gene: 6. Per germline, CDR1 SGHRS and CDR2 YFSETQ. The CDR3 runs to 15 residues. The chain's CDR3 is CASSRVAGGTDTQYF. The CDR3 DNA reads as TGCGCCAGCAGCCGTGTCGCGGGGGGCACAGATACGCAGTATTTT.

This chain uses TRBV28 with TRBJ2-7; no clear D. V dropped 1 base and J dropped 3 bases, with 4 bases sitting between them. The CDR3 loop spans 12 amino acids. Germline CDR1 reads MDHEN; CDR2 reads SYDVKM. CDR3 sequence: CASSLYHYEQYF. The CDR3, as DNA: TGTGCCAGCAGTTTATATCACTACGAGCAGTACTTC.

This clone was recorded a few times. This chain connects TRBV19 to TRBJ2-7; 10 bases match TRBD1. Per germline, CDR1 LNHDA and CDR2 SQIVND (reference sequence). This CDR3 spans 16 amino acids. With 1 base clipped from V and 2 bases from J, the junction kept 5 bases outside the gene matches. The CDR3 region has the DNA TGTGCCAGTAGTATAGCACTGGACAGGGGGGCCTACGAGCAGTACTTC. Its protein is CASSIALDRGAYEQYF.

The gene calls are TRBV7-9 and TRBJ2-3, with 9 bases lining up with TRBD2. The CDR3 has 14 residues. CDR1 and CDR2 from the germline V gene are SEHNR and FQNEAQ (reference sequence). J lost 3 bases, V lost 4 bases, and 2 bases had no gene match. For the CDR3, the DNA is TGTGCCAGCAGCTCAGGACTAGCGACAGATACGCAGTATTTT. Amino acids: CASSSGLATDTQYF.

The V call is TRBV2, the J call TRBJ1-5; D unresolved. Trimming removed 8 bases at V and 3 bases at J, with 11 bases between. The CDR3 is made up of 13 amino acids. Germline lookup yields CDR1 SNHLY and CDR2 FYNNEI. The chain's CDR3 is CASSVQPNQPQHF. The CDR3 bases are TGTGCCAGCTCGGTACAGCCCAATCAGCCCCAGCATTTT.

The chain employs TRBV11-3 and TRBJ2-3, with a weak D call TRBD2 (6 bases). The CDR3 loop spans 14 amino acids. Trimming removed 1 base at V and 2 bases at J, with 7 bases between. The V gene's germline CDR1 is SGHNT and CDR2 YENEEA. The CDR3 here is CASSLGGDTDTQYF. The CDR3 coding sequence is TGTGCCAGCAGCTTAGGCGGGGACACAGATACGCAGTATTTT.

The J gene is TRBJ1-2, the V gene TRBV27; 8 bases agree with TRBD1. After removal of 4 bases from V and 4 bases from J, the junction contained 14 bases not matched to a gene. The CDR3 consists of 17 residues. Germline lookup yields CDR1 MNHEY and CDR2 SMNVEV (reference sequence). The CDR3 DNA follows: TGTGCCAGCAGTTCAGGGACAGGCCCATCACCACCCTATGGCTACACCTTC. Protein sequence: CASSSGTGPSPPYGYTF.

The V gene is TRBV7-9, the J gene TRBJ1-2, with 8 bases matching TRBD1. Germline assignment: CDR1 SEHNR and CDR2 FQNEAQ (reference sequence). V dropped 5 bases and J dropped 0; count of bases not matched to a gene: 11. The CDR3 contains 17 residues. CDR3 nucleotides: TGTGCCAGCAGCGGTGGACAGGGCAGATACGCTAACTATGGCTACACCTTC. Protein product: CASSGGQGRYANYGYTF.

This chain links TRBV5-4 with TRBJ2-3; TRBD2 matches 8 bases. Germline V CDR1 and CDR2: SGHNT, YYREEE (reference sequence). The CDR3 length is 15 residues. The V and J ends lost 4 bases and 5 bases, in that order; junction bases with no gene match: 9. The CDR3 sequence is CASSKTAGAVDTQYF. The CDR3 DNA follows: TGTGCCAGCAGCAAAACAGCGGGGGCCGTAGATACGCAGTATTTT.

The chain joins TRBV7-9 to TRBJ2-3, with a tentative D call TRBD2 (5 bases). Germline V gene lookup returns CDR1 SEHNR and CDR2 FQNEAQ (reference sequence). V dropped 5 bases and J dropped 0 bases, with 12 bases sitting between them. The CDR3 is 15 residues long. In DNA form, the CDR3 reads TGTGCCAGCAGCCCTAGCCTGTTCAGCACAGATACGCAGTATTTT. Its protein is CASSPSLFSTDTQYF.

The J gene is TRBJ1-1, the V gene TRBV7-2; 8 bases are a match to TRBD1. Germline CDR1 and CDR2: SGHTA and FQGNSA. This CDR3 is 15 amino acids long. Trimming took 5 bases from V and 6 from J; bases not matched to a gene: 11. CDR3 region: CASSPRQGPGAEAFF. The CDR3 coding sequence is TGTGCCAGCAGCCCCCGACAGGGGCCGGGCGCTGAAGCTTTCTTT.